The next 30 T cell receptor beta chains were all read from a single sample in a study of blood T cell repertoires in COVID-19. Only in-frame clones appear in the TCRdb table, and some are missing; sequencing was by immunoSEQ multiplex PCR. The sample includes some 240,000 clones, roughly 88% of them seen just once. Material: peripheral blood. These receptors were taken from a woman between 40 and 55 years old who had recovered from COVID-19.

V is TRBV4-3 and J is TRBJ2-7; TRBD1 agrees at 7 bases. V trimming: 0 bases; J trimming: 3 bases; junction bases outside the gene matches: 5. The germline gives CDR1 LGHNA, CDR2 YSLEER. The CDR3 contains 15 residues. Written as DNA, the CDR3 is TGCGCCAGCAGCCAAGAGGGACAGCCTAACTACGAGCAGTACTTC. This sequence encodes CASSQEGQPNYEQYF.

The V gene is TRBV11-2, the J gene TRBJ2-1; perhaps TRBD1 as D (6 bases). From germline, CDR1 is SGHAT and CDR2 FQNNGV. This CDR3 has 19 amino acids. Trimming removed 2 bases from V and 9 bases from J, with 29 bases in between. The CDR3 protein is CASSLNRQVDSQAVFEQFF. As DNA, the CDR3 is TGTGCCAGCAGCTTAAATCGACAGGTGGACTCTCAGGCTGTCTTTGAGCAGTTCTTC.

The table lists this clone with a count of one. The chain has TRBV18 and TRBJ1-3; D gene ambiguous. Per the germline V gene, CDR1 is KGHSH and CDR2 is LQKENI. The CDR3 has 15 amino acids. The V and J ends lost 2 bases and 8 bases respectively, with 16 bases between them. CDR3 protein: CASSPTDVVGDTIYF. The CDR3 region has the DNA TGTGCCAGCTCACCAACAGACGTGGTCGGGGACACCATATATTTT.

The chain has TRBV28 and TRBJ2-4; 7 nucleotides match TRBD2. The CDR3 runs 15 residues. CDR1 is MDHEN, CDR2 SYDVKM, per germline. After removal of 4 bases from V and 1 base from J, the junction contained 4 bases not matched to a gene. The CDR3: CASSSGGAAKNIQYF. In DNA, the CDR3 is TGTGCCAGCAGTTCGGGGGGAGCGGCCAAAAACATTCAGTACTTC.

The V call is TRBV10-3, the J call TRBJ1-5; tentatively, D is TRBD1 (5 bases). Trimming pared 8 bases from V and 0 bases from J, leaving 11 bases between. Germline lookup yields CDR1 ENHRY and CDR2 SYGVKD. The CDR3 spans 14 residues. CDR3 nucleotides: TGTGCCATCCGGGGGACGGATAGCAATCAGCCCCAGCATTTT. Translating it yields CAIRGTDSNQPQHF.

The chain joins TRBV6-5 to TRBJ1-2; no definite D call. The CDR3 has 13 amino acids. Germline V gives CDR1 MNHEY, CDR2 SVGAGI. V was pared by 2 bases and J by 4 bases, with 8 bases between. The CDR3 loop is CASSYEVSYGYTF. The CDR3 coding sequence is TGTGCCAGCAGTTACGAAGTCAGCTATGGCTACACCTTC.

The gene calls are TRBV7-9 and TRBJ2-3; 8 positions match TRBD1. V trimming: 2 bases; J trimming: 6 bases; junction bases outside the gene matches: 1. Germline CDR1 is SEHNR and CDR2 is FQNEAQ (reference sequence). The CDR3 is made up of 13 amino acids. CDR3 amino acids: CASSLTGGDTQYF. CDR3 nucleotides: TGTGCCAGCAGCTTAACAGGGGGGGATACGCAGTATTTT.

This clone was counted once. The genes are TRBV6-5 and TRBJ1-1; TRBD1 aligns across 7 bases. The CDR3 is 13 residues long. CDR1 MNHEY and CDR2 SVGAGI come from the germline V gene. With 6 bases clipped from V and 5 bases from J, the junction kept 6 bases outside the gene matches. The CDR3 DNA reads as TGTGCCAGCAGGAAGACAGGGATAACTGAAGCTTTCTTT. Protein product: CASRKTGITEAFF.

The V gene is TRBV28, the J gene TRBJ1-2; the match to TRBD1 covers 9 bases. CDR1 is MDHEN, CDR2 SYDVKM, per germline. V was pared by 11 bases and J by 5 bases, with 6 bases of the junction left unmatched. The CDR3 loop spans 12 amino acids. CDR3 bases: TGTGCCCTACAGGGGGCAGTTTATGGCTACACCTTC. As protein: CALQGAVYGYTF.

The chain carries TRBV13 and TRBJ2-6, with D possibly being TRBD2 (5 bases). Trimming shortened V by 5 bases and J by 4 bases, and 12 bases separated the two germline ends. CDR1 PRHDT and CDR2 FYEKMQ come from the germline V gene (reference sequence). The CDR3 is 15 amino acids. This CDR3 is CASSLREGGANVLTF. The CDR3 DNA is TGTGCCAGCAGCCTCCGGGAAGGGGGGGCCAACGTCCTGACTTTC.

The chain recombines TRBV28 with TRBJ2-2; D remains ambiguous. V gave up 7 bases and J gave up 2 bases, with 23 bases separating them. This CDR3 comprises 18 residues. CDR1 and CDR2 from the germline V gene are MDHEN and SYDVKM. CDR3 in DNA: TGTGCCAGCATCCCCAATCGCGGCCGGAGCCACAACACCGGGGAGCTGTTTTTT. This codes for CASIPNRGRSHNTGELFF.

The CDR3 nucleotides read TGTGCCAGCAGCTTATCCGGGGAATTTGATGGCTACACCTTC. It yields the protein CASSLSGEFDGYTF. The genes are TRBV7-3 and TRBJ1-2, with D uncertain. The CDR3 runs 14 residues. The V gene lost 2 bases and the J gene lost 6 bases, with 13 bases spanning the gap. From germline, CDR1 is SGHTA and CDR2 FQGTGA.

The chain carries TRBV10-3 and TRBJ1-1; D call uncertain. The CDR3 spans 11 residues. The germline V gene has CDR1 ENHRY and CDR2 SYGVKD. The V and J ends lost 10 bases and 6 bases respectively, with 12 bases between them. CDR3 residues: CASQLNAEAFF. The CDR3 DNA follows: TGTGCCAGTCAACTTAACGCTGAAGCTTTCTTT.

V usage is TRBV7-2 and J usage is TRBJ1-5; possible D gene TRBD1, 5 bases. V was clipped by 3 bases and J by 7 bases, with 13 bases between them. Germline-derived CDR1 and CDR2 are SGHTA and FQGNSA. The CDR3 covers 14 residues. The CDR3 spells CASSFGIGGQPQHF. The CDR3 DNA reads TGTGCCAGCAGCTTCGGAATCGGGGGACAGCCCCAGCATTTT.

This chain connects TRBV28 to TRBJ1-1; no reliable D call. This CDR3 has 14 residues. CDR1 MDHEN and CDR2 SYDVKM come from the germline V gene. Trimming removed 1 base from V and 4 bases from J, with 10 bases in between. The CDR3 nucleotides read TGTGCCAGCAGTTTATTCCTCGAGGGCACTGAAGCTTTCTTT. Protein product: CASSLFLEGTEAFF. Together with reference TRBV28 and TRBJ1-1, the CDR3 gives the full variable domain: DVKVTQSSRYLVKRTGEKVFLECVQDMDHENMFWYRQDPGLGLRLIYFSYDVKMKEKGDIPEGYSVSREKKERFSLILESASTNQTSMYLCASSLFLEGTEAFFGQGTRLTVV.

This clone was seen just once. V gene TRBV9 combines with J gene TRBJ1-1, with D possibly TRBD1 on 5 matching bases. With 0 bases removed from V and 0 bases from J, the gap between germline ends came to 12 bases. The CDR3 is 16 amino acids. Germline V gives CDR1 SGDLS, CDR2 YYNGEE. The CDR3 DNA is TGTGCCAGCAGCGTAGAAAAGGGGATTATGAACACTGAAGCTTTCTTT. Its protein is CASSVEKGIMNTEAFF.

The chain recombines TRBV20-1 with TRBJ1-1; no clear D gene. Trimming pared 3 bases from V and 9 bases from J, leaving 8 bases between. The CDR3 extends over 10 amino acids. Germline V gene sequence: CDR1 DFQATT, CDR2 SNEGSKA (reference sequence). CDR3 protein: CSASQEQAFF. CDR3 sequence (DNA): TGCAGTGCTAGTCAGGAACAAGCTTTCTTT.

The V and J genes are TRBV2 and TRBJ2-1; 11 bases fit TRBD2. CDR3 size: 14 residues. CDR1 is SNHLY and CDR2 is FYNNEI in the germline V gene. Trimming at V came to 2 bases and at J to 9 bases, leaving 3 bases not matched to a gene. The CDR3 bases are TGTGCCAGCAGTGAATTAGGGACTAGCGGTGAGCAGTTCTTC. As protein: CASSELGTSGEQFF.

V is TRBV20-1 and J is TRBJ2-7; 9 bases agree with TRBD2. The J segment lost 4 bases and the V segment lost 3 bases, leaving 4 bases of the junction unmatched. Germline V gene sequence: CDR1 DFQATT, CDR2 SNEGSKA (reference sequence). This CDR3 comprises 13 residues. The DNA of the CDR3 is TGCAGTGCTAGTCCTAGCGGGGAGTACGAGCAGTACTTC. Translated: CSASPSGEYEQYF.

The chain couples TRBV6-2 or TRBV6-3 to TRBJ2-3; a possible D gene is TRBD1 (7 bases). Germline V gene data show CDR1 as MNHEY and CDR2 as SVGEGT. V gave up 2 bases and J gave up 4 bases, with 10 bases separating them. The CDR3 has 14 residues. CDR3 in DNA: TGTGCCAGCAGTTACGGCAGGGGGGCAGATACGCAGTATTTT. It codes for CASSYGRGADTQYF.

This clone was found once. The chain carries TRBV7-9 and TRBJ2-7; D may be TRBD1 (6 bases). Per germline, CDR1 SEHNR and CDR2 FQNEAQ (reference sequence). The CDR3 is 16 amino acids. V was cut by 1 base and J by 0 bases, with 13 bases left in between. CDR3 sequence (DNA): TGTGCCAGCAGCTTAGGACGGCAGGGGACCTCCTACGAGCAGTACTTC. It encodes CASSLGRQGTSYEQYF.

The V and J genes are TRBV5-5 and TRBJ2-7, with 8 bases matching TRBD1. This CDR3 contains 16 residues. J gave up 0 bases and V 4 bases, and 9 bases lay outside the gene matches. The germline gives CDR1 SGHKS, CDR2 YYEKEE (reference sequence). CDR3 bases: TGTGCCAGCAGCCTCATACCGGACAGGGTCTCCTACGAGCAGTACTTC. This encodes CASSLIPDRVSYEQYF.

This clone appeared a single time. The CDR3 sequence: CASSLSLGASEAFF. CDR3 in DNA: TGTGCCAGCAGCTTAAGTTTAGGGGCCAGTGAAGCTTTCTTT. J is TRBJ1-1 and V is TRBV7-2, with D possibly matching TRBD1 (5 bases). The CDR3 runs to 14 residues. Germline CDR1 reads SGHTA; CDR2 reads FQGNSA. Trimming removed 2 bases at V and 7 bases at J, with 14 bases between. Together with reference TRBV7-2 and TRBJ1-1, the CDR3 gives the full variable domain: GAGVSQSPSNKVTEKGKDVELRCDPISGHTALYWYRQSLGQGLEFLIYFQGNSAPDKSGLPSDRFSAERTGGSVSTLTIQRTQQEDSAVYLCASSLSLGASEAFFGQGTRLTVV.

The rearrangement joins TRBV11-2 to TRBJ2-5; TRBD2 matches at 9 bases. Germline V gene sequence: CDR1 SGHAT, CDR2 FQNNGV. V shed 4 bases, J shed 1 base, and the junction held 4 bases outside the gene matches. This CDR3 region has 15 residues. The CDR3 region is CASSSDSGGQETQYF. The CDR3 DNA sequence: TGTGCCAGCAGCTCGGATAGCGGGGGCCAAGAGACCCAGTACTTC. Together with reference TRBV11-2 and TRBJ2-5, the CDR3 gives the full variable domain: EAGVAQSPRYKIIEKRQSVAFWCNPISGHATLYWYQQILGQGPKLLIQFQNNGVVDDSQLPKDRFSAERLKGVDSTLKIQPAKLEDSAVYLCASSSDSGGQETQYFGPGTRLLVL.

The rearrangement uses TRBV2 and TRBJ2-6; the D is unclear. Trimming took off 5 bases at V and 4 bases at J, with 3 bases between the two ends. CDR3 length: 12 residues. Germline CDR1 and CDR2: SNHLY and FYNNEI. Here the CDR3 reads CASSSGANVLTF. In DNA form, the CDR3 reads TGTGCCAGCAGTTCAGGGGCCAACGTCCTGACTTTC.

The chain couples TRBV29-1 to TRBJ2-1; perhaps TRBD2 as D (6 bases). Trimming cost V 2 bases and J 2 bases, with 16 bases left between them. The CDR3 is made up of 16 amino acids. Germline V lookup: CDR1 SQVTM, CDR2 ANQGSEA. The CDR3 is CSVERGRGFAYNEQFF. CDR3 DNA sequence: TGCAGCGTTGAAAGAGGCCGGGGGTTCGCCTACAATGAGCAGTTCTTC.

The rearrangement uses TRBV5-6 and TRBJ2-5, with D possibly matching TRBD2 (5 bases). Looked up from germline, CDR1 is SGHDT and CDR2 is YYEEEE. The CDR3 spans 14 residues. V was shortened by 4 bases and J by 9 bases, with 19 bases between the two germline ends. This CDR3 reads CASSRLTLGVAQYF. As DNA, the CDR3 is TGTGCCAGCAGCCGCCTTACCCTCGGGGTGGCCCAGTACTTC.

V is TRBV30 and J is TRBJ1-5, with 10 positions matching TRBD1. The V gene end was trimmed by 1 base and the J gene end by 0 bases; junction bases not matched to a gene: 12. Germline assignment: CDR1 GTSNPN and CDR2 SVGIG (reference sequence). The CDR3 spans 19 residues. The CDR3 DNA follows: TGTGCCTGGAGTGGTTCTCAACCGGGACAGGGGTATAGCAATCAGCCCCAGCATTTT. Protein product: CAWSGSQPGQGYSNQPQHF.

The V and J genes are TRBV10-3 and TRBJ1-1; tentatively, D is TRBD1 (5 bases). The germline V gene has CDR1 ENHRY and CDR2 SYGVKD. Between the trimmed V and J ends, which lost 6 bases and 1 base, there was a span of 9 bases. The CDR3 runs to 13 residues. The CDR3 sequence is CAIRKTENTEAFF. The CDR3 coding sequence is TGTGCCATCAGGAAGACAGAGAACACTGAAGCTTTCTTT.

The chain has TRBV9 and TRBJ1-2; D perhaps matches TRBD1 (6 bases). Trimming took 3 bases from V and 8 from J, leaving 14 bases between them. Germline V gene sequence: CDR1 SGDLS, CDR2 YYNGEE. The CDR3 covers 13 residues. The CDR3, as DNA: TGTGCCAGCAGCGGATGGGGACAATCCGGCTACACCTTC. Translating it yields CASSGWGQSGYTF.